Listed below are T cell receptor beta chains from one sample, sequenced in a study of blood T cell repertoires in COVID-19. Clones were read by immunoSEQ multiplex PCR, and TCRdb kept only the in-frame ones, dropping some. Altogether approximately 29,000 clones are present, around nine tenths being singletons, with the ten largest covering about 13%. Sequences were obtained from peripheral blood. Receptor source: a man between 65 and 85 years old with active COVID-19. Each CDR3 is given with its conserved first and last residue. The D gene is left open where the match is weak. The size of a clone is reported for some rows only, either as once, few or many, or as a class for expanded clones.

V	J	D	size	DNA	CDR3
TRBV11-3	TRBJ1-1	NA	NA	TGTGCCAGCAGCTTAGGGTATGAGACTGAAGCTTTCTTT	CASSLGYETEAFF
TRBV5-1	TRBJ1-6	TRBD1	NA	TGCGCCAGCAGCGCCCGGGACAGAGAAGGGTCACCCCTCCACTTT	CASSARDREGSPLHF
TRBV28	TRBJ1-5	TRBD1	NA	TGTGCCATCCCTCAGGGGACAGGGGGCTTTCAGCCCCAGCATTTT	CAIPQGTGGFQPQHF
TRBV30	TRBJ2-7	TRBD1	NA	TGTGCCTGGAGTTACCCTTCAGGACAGGGCCGAAACGAGCAGTACTTC	CAWSYPSGQGRNEQYF
TRBV12-3/TRBV12-4	TRBJ1-2	NA	NA	TGTGCCAGCAGTTTTGAGGGCGCTCATGGCTACACCTTC	CASSFEGAHGYTF
TRBV11-2	TRBJ2-2	NA	NA	TGTGCCAGCAGCTCCCGGGGCGGGACCTACACCGGGGAGCTGTTTTTT	CASSSRGGTYTGELFF
TRBV5-1	TRBJ2-2	TRBD1	few	TGCGCCAGCAGCCACGACAGGGGAGACGGGGAGCTGTTTTTT	CASSHDRGDGELFF
TRBV5-4	TRBJ1-6	TRBD1	NA	TGTGCCAGCAGCTTACAGGGGTCCTATAATTCACCCCTCCACTTT	CASSLQGSYNSPLHF
TRBV6-2/TRBV6-3	TRBJ2-7	TRBD2	NA	TGTGCCAGCAGTTACTGGGACTACTCCTACGAGCAGTACTTC	CASSYWDYSYEQYF
TRBV19	TRBJ2-1	TRBD2	NA	TGTGCCAGTAGTATCTGGGTCGGGGGGGGATACAATGAGCAGTTCTTC	CASSIWVGGGYNEQFF
TRBV2	TRBJ2-5	NA	NA	TGTGCCAGCAGTGGACTACCCCAAGAGACCCAGTACTTC	CASSGLPQETQYF
TRBV7-2	TRBJ2-1	NA	NA	TGTGCCAGCAGCTTGTCGGGCGGGCGCTACAATGAGCAGTTCTTC	CASSLSGGRYNEQFF
TRBV11-2	TRBJ1-6	NA	NA	TGTGCCAGCAGCTTAGAGGCCAGGGTGGTGGGCAATTCACCCCTCCACTTT	CASSLEARVVGNSPLHF
TRBV2	TRBJ2-5	TRBD2	once	TGTGCCAGCAGTGACCCCCTAGCGGTTGAGACCCAGTACTTC	CASSDPLAVETQYF
TRBV7-3	TRBJ2-1	TRBD2	NA	TGTGCCAGCAGCTCCGGCGGGGGAAGCTCCTACAATGAGCAGTTCTTC	CASSSGGGSSYNEQFF
TRBV5-1	TRBJ2-5	NA	NA	TGCGCCAGCAGCGCTGAGGGGGTTGAGACCCAGTACTTC	CASSAEGVETQYF
TRBV6-5	TRBJ2-1	TRBD2	NA	TGTGCCAGCAACCCGGGACTAGGTTTCCATGAGCAGTTCTTC	CASNPGLGFHEQFF
TRBV3-1/TRBV3-2	TRBJ2-1	TRBD2	NA	TGTGCCAGCAGCCGGGACTACAGCTCCTACAATGAGCAGTTCTTC	CASSRDYSSYNEQFF
TRBV19	TRBJ1-4	NA	NA	TGTGCCAGTAGGGTCGGGGAAAAACTGTTTTTT	CASRVGEKLFF
TRBV27	TRBJ1-2	TRBD1	NA	TGTGCCAGCAGTTTAGGACAGGGCAGGTATGGCTACACCTTC	CASSLGQGRYGYTF
TRBV12-3/TRBV12-4	TRBJ1-5	NA	once	TGTGCCAGCAGTTTTTCAGGTAACCAGCCCCAGCATTTT	CASSFSGNQPQHF
TRBV15	TRBJ1-2	NA	NA	TGTGCCACCAGCAGAGCAGGGAACTATGGCTACACCTTC	CATSRAGNYGYTF
TRBV14	TRBJ2-5	NA	NA	TGTGCCAGCAGCCAAGGATTACTCGGCGGGCGCCTAGAGACCCAGTACTTC	CASSQGLLGGRLETQYF
TRBV5-5	TRBJ1-3	NA	once	TGTGCCAGCAGCCCGGAGATAAGCCCAGGGGCTGGAAACACCATATATTTT	CASSPEISPGAGNTIYF
TRBV6-2/TRBV6-3	TRBJ2-4	TRBD2	NA	TGTGCCAGCAGTCGGACTAGCGGGAGGGAAAACATTCAGTACTTC	CASSRTSGRENIQYF
TRBV9	TRBJ2-3	TRBD2	NA	TGTGCCAGCAGCGGGGGACTAGCGGGAGTTACAGATACGCAGTATTTT	CASSGGLAGVTDTQYF
TRBV6-5	TRBJ2-7	NA	NA	TGTGCCAGCAAAGGGGCATCGACCTCCTACGAGCAGTACTTC	CASKGASTSYEQYF
TRBV2	TRBJ2-1	NA	NA	TGTGCCAGCAGTGAACTGGAGAGCTCCTACAATGAGCAGTTCTTC	CASSELESSYNEQFF
TRBV3-1/TRBV3-2	TRBJ2-7	NA	NA	TGTGCCAGCAGCCAAGGTAATCTCTACGAGCAGTACTTC	CASSQGNLYEQYF
TRBV5-5	TRBJ2-3	NA	NA	TGTGCCAGCAGCCCGGGAGTAGATACGCAGTATTTT	CASSPGVDTQYF
TRBV12-5	TRBJ1-6	NA	NA	TGTGCTAGTGCCACGAGCTCCTATAATTCACCCCTCCACTTT	CASATSSYNSPLHF
TRBV2	TRBJ1-1	NA	NA	TGTGCCAGCAGTGACGTAAGGGGGGGAGCTTTCTTT	CASSDVRGGAFF
TRBV5-4	TRBJ2-3	TRBD1	NA	TGTGCCAGCAGTCCAGGGGGCTCTAGCACAGATACGCAGTATTTT	CASSPGGSSTDTQYF
TRBV6-2/TRBV6-3	TRBJ2-4	TRBD2	NA	TGTGCCAGCAGTTCGGGAGGACTAGCGGGACTAGCCAAAAACATTCAGTACTTC	CASSSGGLAGLAKNIQYF
TRBV28	TRBJ2-7	NA	NA	TGTGCCAGCAGTAATCTTGGAGGATACGAGCAGTACTTC	CASSNLGGYEQYF
TRBV27	TRBJ2-7	NA	NA	TGTGCCAGCAGCCTAGGCCGCGGGACTCCCTCCGAGCAGTACTTC	CASSLGRGTPSEQYF
TRBV11-2	TRBJ2-5	NA	NA	TGTGCCAGCAGCTCTTCAGGGGCCGCCGTTGAGACCCAGTACTTC	CASSSSGAAVETQYF
TRBV7-8	TRBJ2-7	TRBD2	NA	TGTGCCAGCAGCTTAGCCGGGGGGGACTATCGGGGCTACGAGCAGTACTTC	CASSLAGGDYRGYEQYF
TRBV18	TRBJ2-7	TRBD2	NA	TGTGCCAGCTCAAAAAGCAATAGCGGGGGGGAATACTTC	CASSKSNSGGEYF
TRBV27	TRBJ1-4	TRBD1	NA	TGTGCCAGCAGTGCGGGACAGGGTGAAAGTAATGAAAAACTGTTTTTT	CASSAGQGESNEKLFF
TRBV6-5	TRBJ2-2	NA	once	TGTGCCAGCAGTTACTCGCGCGGGCTCGTCGCCGGGGAGCTGTTTTTT	CASSYSRGLVAGELFF
TRBV12-3/TRBV12-4	TRBJ2-7	TRBD2	once	TGTGCCAGCAGGGCGGGGGGCTACGAGCAGTACTTC	CASRAGGYEQYF
TRBV10-2	TRBJ2-7	TRBD2	NA	TGCGCCAGCAGTCTAGCGGGAGCTTTCTACGAGCAGTACTTC	CASSLAGAFYEQYF
TRBV4-1	TRBJ2-2	NA	NA	TGCGCCAGCAGCCAAGGTCTCGGTACTCCTAAGCTGTTTTTT	CASSQGLGTPKLFF
TRBV28	TRBJ2-7	TRBD1	NA	TGTGCCAGCAGGGGGACAGGAAACGCCTACGAGCAGTACTTC	CASRGTGNAYEQYF
TRBV7-9	TRBJ2-3	NA	NA	TGTGCCAGCTCCCTGGAGGGGAGCACAGATACGCAGTATTTT	CASSLEGSTDTQYF
TRBV6-1	TRBJ2-3	NA	few	TGTGCCAGCAGTGAAGATCCTAGTCCCACAGATACGCAGTATTTT	CASSEDPSPTDTQYF
TRBV2	TRBJ1-5	NA	NA	TGTGCCAGCAGGGGGCAGTCCAATCAGCCCCAGCATTTT	CASRGQSNQPQHF
TRBV7-9	TRBJ2-5	NA	NA	TGTGCCAGCAGCTTAGTTGGCAATCAAGAGACCCAGTACTTC	CASSLVGNQETQYF
TRBV6-2/TRBV6-3	TRBJ2-2	TRBD1	NA	TGTGCCAGCAGCCCCGGGACAGTCAGTGGGGAGCTGTTTTTT	CASSPGTVSGELFF
TRBV30	TRBJ2-3	NA	NA	TGTGCCTGGAGTGTAAACCATCTACGTACGCAGTATTTT	CAWSVNHLRTQYF
TRBV18	TRBJ2-3	TRBD2	few	TGTGCCAGCTCACCAGTAAGAGCGGGAGATAGCACAGATACGCAGTATTTT	CASSPVRAGDSTDTQYF
TRBV6-5	TRBJ2-5	TRBD1	NA	TGTGCCAGCAGTTATTTGGGACAGGGGGACCTAGAGACCCAGTACTTC	CASSYLGQGDLETQYF